Below are 21 T cell receptor beta chains sequenced from a single sample in a study of blood T cell repertoires in COVID-19. The method was immunoSEQ multiplex PCR; TCRdb's version includes in-frame clones alone and lacks a portion of them. The data contain around 320,000 clones, roughly 91% of them singletons. Sequencing was carried out using PBMCs or T cells enriched from blood (not recorded which). These receptors all come from a woman between 50 and 59 years old who had been exposed to COVID-19.

This chain links TRBV6-5 with TRBJ1-2; D is perhaps TRBD1 (6 bases). Trimming removed 2 bases at V and 3 bases at J, with 13 bases between. CDR3 length: 15 amino acids. The germline V gene has CDR1 MNHEY and CDR2 SVGAGI. The CDR3 region is CASSYPRGGDYGYTF. The CDR3 DNA reads TGTGCCAGCAGTTACCCCAGGGGAGGGGACTATGGCTACACCTTC.

The chain employs TRBV18 and TRBJ1-5; a possible D gene is TRBD1 (6 bases). This CDR3 region has 16 residues. V dropped 5 bases and J dropped 12 bases, with 26 bases sitting between them. Germline assignment: CDR1 KGHSH and CDR2 LQKENI. DNA for the CDR3: TGTGCCAGCTCATCTAGGACAGTCCAGGGCTCTATGGACCAGCATTTT. Amino acid sequence: CASSSRTVQGSMDQHF.

The chain combines TRBV10-3 with TRBJ2-5; D perhaps matches TRBD1 (5 bases). CDR3 length equals 13 residues. Germline V gene sequence: CDR1 ENHRY, CDR2 SYGVKD. Trimming left V 3 bases short and J 2 bases short, with 7 bases between. Here the CDR3 DNA reads TGTGCCATCAGTGATGGGGCTCAAGAGACCCAGTACTTC. It yields the protein CAISDGAQETQYF.

V gene TRBV27 combines with J gene TRBJ2-2, with D maybe TRBD1 (6 bases). Germline V lookup: CDR1 MNHEY, CDR2 SMNVEV (reference sequence). CDR3 length: 15 residues. V gave up 4 bases and J gave up 0 bases, with 9 bases separating them. The CDR3 protein is CASSWGHSNTGELFF. The CDR3 nucleotides read TGTGCCAGCAGTTGGGGACATTCGAACACCGGGGAGCTGTTTTTT.

This chain joins TRBV15 and TRBJ2-1, with D possibly TRBD1 on 5 matching bases. CDR1 and CDR2 (germline): LNHNV, YYDKDF (reference sequence). The CDR3 runs to 15 residues. Trimming left V 1 base short and J 8 bases short, with 15 bases between. CDR3 loop: CATSRGGRDEDEQFF. The DNA of the CDR3 is TGTGCCACCAGCAGAGGGGGCAGGGATGAGGATGAGCAGTTCTTC.

The chain recombines TRBV30 with TRBJ1-1; 8 bases map to TRBD1. This CDR3 has 14 amino acids. Trimming removed 5 bases from V and 6 bases from J; junction bases left unmatched: 11. Germline CDR1 and CDR2: GTSNPN and SVGIG (reference sequence). This CDR3 is CAWAIDRGMAEAFF. The CDR3 nucleotides read TGTGCCTGGGCGATCGACAGGGGAATGGCTGAAGCTTTCTTT.

V usage is TRBV5-4 and J usage is TRBJ2-5, with TRBD1 matching over 8 bases. The CDR3 spans 15 residues. Germline CDR1 is SGHNT and CDR2 is YYREEE (reference sequence). The V gene end was trimmed by 2 bases and the J gene end by 2 bases; junction bases not matched to a gene: 5. The DNA of the CDR3 is TGTGCCAGCAGCTTACGGGACAGGCAACAAGAGACCCAGTACTTC. Its protein product is CASSLRDRQQETQYF.

This clone appeared a single time. The genes are TRBV5-4 and TRBJ2-7, with TRBD2 matching over 10 bases. This CDR3 spans 14 amino acids. Germline loops: CDR1 SGHNT, CDR2 YYREEE (reference sequence). With 4 bases clipped from V and 3 bases from J, the junction kept 4 bases outside the gene matches. Here the CDR3 reads CASSALAGNYEQYF. The CDR3 bases are TGTGCCAGCAGCGCACTAGCGGGGAACTACGAGCAGTACTTC.

V is TRBV4-1 and J is TRBJ1-3; TRBD1 might be the D (5 bases). The length of the CDR3 is 13 residues. Germline CDR1 and CDR2: MGHRA and YSYEKL. Trimming cost V 9 bases and J 0 bases, with 9 bases left between them. CDR3 DNA: TGCGCCAGGGACATCTCCTCTGGAAACACCATATATTTT. It specifies CARDISSGNTIYF.

The rearrangement uses TRBV4-1 and TRBJ1-2; a weak D match, TRBD1 (6 bases). Per the germline V gene, CDR1 is MGHRA and CDR2 is YSYEKL. The CDR3 length is 14 residues. V gave up 0 bases and J gave up 8 bases, with 13 bases separating them. CDR3 sequence reads: CASSQERPGEGYTF. DNA of the CDR3: TGCGCCAGCAGCCAAGAACGGCCAGGGGAAGGCTACACCTTC.

This chain uses TRBV7-2 with TRBJ1-1; a weak D match, TRBD1 (6 bases). This CDR3 is 21 amino acids long. Germline V gene lookup returns CDR1 SGHTA and CDR2 FQGNSA. V was clipped by 0 bases and J by 3 bases, with 29 bases between them. CDR3 nucleotides: TGTGCCAGCAGCTTAGCAGCAGGGGAAGGGGTTCTAGAATTTTCTGACACTGAAGCTTTCTTT. This encodes CASSLAAGEGVLEFSDTEAFF.

The V and J genes are TRBV5-1 and TRBJ1-6; 7 nucleotides line up with TRBD1. The CDR3 covers 14 residues. With V trimmed by 4 bases and J by 10 bases, 8 bases remained unmatched. Germline lookup yields CDR1 SGHRS and CDR2 YFSETQ. The CDR3 protein is CASSRDREGSPLHF. CDR3 DNA sequence: TGCGCCAGCAGCCGAGACAGGGAAGGCTCACCCCTCCACTTT.

This chain connects TRBV11-2 to TRBJ1-3, with 9 bases fitting TRBD1. The CDR3 runs to 17 residues. V shed 5 bases, J shed 4 bases, and the junction held 12 bases outside the gene matches. CDR1 is SGHAT and CDR2 is FQNNGV in the germline V gene. The chain's CDR3 is CASSGRTGEASGNTIYF. The CDR3 DNA reads as TGTGCCAGCAGCGGAAGGACAGGGGAGGCCTCCGGAAACACCATATATTTT.

The V gene is TRBV28, the J gene TRBJ2-7, with D possibly matching TRBD2 (6 bases). Germline assignment: CDR1 MDHEN and CDR2 SYDVKM. The CDR3 spans 14 residues. With 6 bases removed from V and 6 bases from J, the gap between germline ends came to 18 bases. The CDR3, as DNA: TGTGCCAGCAGACGCCCCGGGGGTAGCCGCGAGCAGTACTTC. Amino acid sequence: CASRRPGGSREQYF.

The genes are TRBV18 and TRBJ1-5; D call uncertain. Germline CDR1 is KGHSH and CDR2 is LQKENI. V shed 4 bases and J shed 0 bases, with 13 bases lying between them. CDR3 length: 16 residues. CDR3 in amino acids: CASSLSGRNSNQPQHF. The CDR3 nucleotides read TGTGCCAGCTCACTAAGCGGGAGAAATAGCAATCAGCCCCAGCATTTT.

The chain links TRBV3-1 (or the pseudogene TRBV3-2) to TRBJ1-2, with D unresolved. Germline CDR1 is LGHDT and CDR2 is YNNKEL (reference sequence). V dropped 3 bases and J dropped 5 bases, with 13 bases sitting between them. The CDR3 length is 14 residues. This chain's CDR3 is CASSHLDSGYGYTF. The CDR3 nucleotides are TGTGCCAGCAGCCACTTGGACTCAGGATATGGCTACACCTTC.

The J gene is TRBJ1-6, the V gene TRBV30; D is unclear. The germline V and J ends were trimmed by 0 bases and 9 bases, with 3 bases remaining between them. The germline gives CDR1 GTSNPN, CDR2 SVGIG (reference sequence). The CDR3 sequence is 11 residues long. CDR3 residues: CAWSVLSPLHF. The CDR3 DNA follows: TGTGCCTGGAGTGTACTTTCACCCCTCCACTTT.

The chain employs TRBV11-3 and TRBJ2-6, with D perhaps matching TRBD1 (5 bases). The V gene's germline CDR1 is SGHNT and CDR2 YENEEA. Trimming took off 1 base at V and 0 bases at J, with 13 bases between the two ends. The CDR3 has 18 residues. The CDR3 loop reads CASSLGGWDPSGANVLTF. DNA for the CDR3: TGTGCCAGCAGCTTAGGGGGCTGGGATCCCTCTGGGGCCAACGTCCTGACTTTC.

This clone has a handful of counts. CDR3 DNA: TGTGCCAGCAGCGCCGGGGGGGCCCCCAATGAGCAGTTCTTC. The encoded protein is CASSAGGAPNEQFF. This sequence joins TRBV7-2 and TRBJ2-1; 8 bases agree with TRBD2. This CDR3 region has 14 residues. Looked up from germline, CDR1 is SGHTA and CDR2 is FQGNSA. Losses at the gene ends were 5 bases for V and 6 bases for J; bases not matched to a gene: 6.

This chain joins TRBV7-2 and TRBJ1-2; 7 bases are shared with TRBD1. The CDR3 length is 15 residues. The V segment lost 1 base and the J segment 2 bases; nucleotides outside the gene matches: 4. Germline V gene lookup returns CDR1 SGHTA and CDR2 FQGNSA. The CDR3 region has the DNA TGTGCCAGCAGCTTAGAGCCCAGGGGGAACTATGGCTACACCTTC. This translates into CASSLEPRGNYGYTF.

The V and J genes are TRBV4-1 and TRBJ2-3, with 7 bases matching TRBD2. The CDR3 sequence is 16 residues long. V gave up 0 bases and J gave up 2 bases; unmatched junction bases: 5. Per the germline V gene, CDR1 is MGHRA and CDR2 is YSYEKL. CDR3 DNA sequence: TGCGCCAGCAGCCAAGAGTCGGGACTAATCACAGATACGCAGTATTTT. Encoded protein: CASSQESGLITDTQYF.